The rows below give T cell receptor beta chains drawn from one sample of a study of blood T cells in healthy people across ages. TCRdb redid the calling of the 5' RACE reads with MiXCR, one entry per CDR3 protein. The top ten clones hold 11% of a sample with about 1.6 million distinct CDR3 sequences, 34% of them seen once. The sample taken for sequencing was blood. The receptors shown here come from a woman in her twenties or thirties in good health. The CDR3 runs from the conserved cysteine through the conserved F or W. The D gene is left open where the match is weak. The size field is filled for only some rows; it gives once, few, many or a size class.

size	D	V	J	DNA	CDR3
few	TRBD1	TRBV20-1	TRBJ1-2	TGCAGTGCTAGAGATACAGCCGGACAGGCATATGGCTACACCTTC	CSARDTAGQAYGYTF
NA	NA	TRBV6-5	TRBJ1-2	TGTGCCGGCAGAGAGAGGGGGGGATATGGCTACACCTTC	CAGRERGGYGYTF
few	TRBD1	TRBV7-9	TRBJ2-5	TGTGCCAGCACCTCCGGGACAGGGTGGGCCGAGACCCAGTACTTC	CASTSGTGWAETQYF
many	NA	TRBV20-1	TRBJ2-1	TGCAGTGCACTGAGGGACCTCAGCTCCTACAATGAGCAGTTCTTC	CSALRDLSSYNEQFF
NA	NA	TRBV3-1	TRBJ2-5	TGTGCCAGCAGCCAAGAGGTTCTAGCGCGATTCCCTGTTGGGGAGACCCAGTACTTC	CASSQEVLARFPVGETQYF
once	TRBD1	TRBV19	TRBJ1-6	TGTGCCAGTAGTATCAGAAGGACAGGGGGCTCCTATAATTCACCCCTCCACTTT	CASSIRRTGGSYNSPLHF
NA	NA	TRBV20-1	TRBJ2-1	TGCAGTGCTTCTCGGGACCGTAGCTCCTACAATGAGCAGTTCTTC	CSASRDRSSYNEQFF
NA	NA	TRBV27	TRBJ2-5	TGTGCCAGCAGCCAAGGACGGGTCCGGGAGACCCAGTACTTC	CASSQGRVRETQYF
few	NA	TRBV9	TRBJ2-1	TGTGCCAGCAGTACTGGTAAACAGCCCTACAATGAGCAGTTCTTC	CASSTGKQPYNEQFF
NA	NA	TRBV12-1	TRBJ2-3	TGTGCCAGCAGAACCGCCCCCTCTAGCGGGAGGAACAGCACAGATACGCAGTATTTT	CASRTAPSSGRNSTDTQYF
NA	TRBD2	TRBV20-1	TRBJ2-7	TGCAGTGCTGAGCCCCGGGAGGGCCGAATCTACGAGCAGTACTTC	CSAEPREGRIYEQYF
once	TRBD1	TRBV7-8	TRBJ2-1	TGTGCCAGCAGCTTTCCCGGATTGACAGGGCGTAATGAGCAGTTCTTC	CASSFPGLTGRNEQFF
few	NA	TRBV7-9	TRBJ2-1	TGTGCCAGCAGCTTAGAGCTGAGGGCCACAAGGGGCAATGAGCAGTTCTTC	CASSLELRATRGNEQFF
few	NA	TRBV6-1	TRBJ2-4	TGTGCCAGCAGCTACGACTTAGCCAAAACCATTCAGTACTTC	CASSYDLAKTIQYF
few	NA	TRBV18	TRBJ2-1	TGTGCCAGCTCACCACAGCCGGTCTCCTACAATGAGCAGTTCTTC	CASSPQPVSYNEQFF
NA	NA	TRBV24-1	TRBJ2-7	TGTGCCACAGGGACTGCCCACGAGCAGTACTTC	CATGTAHEQYF
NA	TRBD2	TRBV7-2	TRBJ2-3	TGTGCCAGCAGCCGCGTCGGACTAGCGGGGTCAGATACGCAGTATTTT	CASSRVGLAGSDTQYF
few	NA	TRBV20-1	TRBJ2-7	TGCAGTGCAACCGGGACACTGAACTCCTACGAGCAGTACTTC	CSATGTLNSYEQYF
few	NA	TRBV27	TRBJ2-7	TGTGCCAGCAGTCTTTCCTATGGGGCGGATGAGCAGTACTTC	CASSLSYGADEQYF
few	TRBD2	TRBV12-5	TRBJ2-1	TGTGCTAGTGCCCTGACTAGCGGTTACAATGAGCAGTTCTTC	CASALTSGYNEQFF
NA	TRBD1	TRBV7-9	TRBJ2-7	TGTGCCAGCAGCGGGGACACGACAGGGGCCTACGAGCAGTACTTC	CASSGDTTGAYEQYF
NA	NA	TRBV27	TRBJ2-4	TGTGCCAGCAGTTCGTTCCGGGACTTAAACATTCAGTACTTC	CASSSFRDLNIQYF
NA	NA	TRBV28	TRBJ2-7	TGTGCCAGCACACAACACACTACAGGGATCGACGAGCAGTACTTC	CASTQHTTGIDEQYF
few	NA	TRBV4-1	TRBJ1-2	TGCGCCAGCAGCCAGAACTATCACGGATCGTACGGCTACACCTTC	CASSQNYHGSYGYTF